This TCR beta chain was sequenced in a study of OX40 agonist ivuxolimab in advanced cancers. The CDR3 is 16 amino acids. Germline V gene data show CDR1 as SGDLS and CDR2 as YYNGEE. Trimming took off 3 bases at V and 0 bases at J, with 10 bases between the two ends. Assay: immunoSEQ multiplex PCR; the TCRdb copy retains only in-frame clones and omits some. The sample has around 24,000 clones, 70% to 80% seen once. Findings of the study overall: The specificity for antigen of the expanded peripheral T cells was not determined. Among patients with partial responses at 0.1-3.0 mg/kg, clonal expansion was among the lowest. On average, CD8+ T cells showed a greater number of expanded clones than CD4+.

Details on this clone: The antigen is not known.

The source material was CD4+ or CD8+ T cells sorted from blood, sampled in a trial of the OX40 agonist ivuxolimab. The source of this sequence is an adult with an advanced solid tumor such as melanoma, head and neck, liver or kidney cancer. The chain is built from TRBV9 and TRBJ1-6; no clear D. The CDR3 DNA follows: TGTGCCAGCAGCGAAATAGGAAGCTCCTATAATTCACCCCTCCACTTT. This sequence encodes CASSEIGSSYNSPLHF. The full variable domain, its missing parts supplied by reference TRBV9 and TRBJ1-6, is DSGVTQTPKHLITATGQRVTLRCSPRSGDLSVYWYQQSLDQGLQFLIQYYNGEERAKGNILERFSAQQFPDLHSELNLSSLELGDSALYFCASSEIGSSYNSPLHFGNGTRLTVT.